This TCR beta chain was identified in a study of low-dose radiotherapy and immunotherapy resistance in tumors. Time point meaning: after trial treatment. Treatment defined: LDRT plus nivolumab, ipilimumab, low-dose cyclophosphamide and aspirin (RACIN trial). The CDR3 has 13 residues. Germline CDR1 MGHDK, CDR2 SYGVNS. V lost 4 bases and J lost 2, with 9 bases in between. First-strand cDNA relied on TRAV- and TRBV-specific primers spanning alpha and beta chains. TCR amplification involved 20 PCR cycles with a constant-region primer and V-primer adapter. TCRdb passed the reads through MiXCR, listing each CDR3 protein once. The sample has tens of thousands of distinct CDR3 sequences; roughly 17% are singletons. This clonotype was counted ten times or more.

This chain connects TRBV25-1 to TRBJ2-7; a weak D match, TRBD1 (6 bases). The TCR comes from a male donor with prostate cancer. The source material was PBMCs, sampled after low-dose radiotherapy plus immunotherapy. The CDR3 sequence is CASSGTVTYEQYF. In DNA form, the CDR3 reads TGTGCCAGCAGTGGGACAGTCACCTACGAGCAGTACTTC.